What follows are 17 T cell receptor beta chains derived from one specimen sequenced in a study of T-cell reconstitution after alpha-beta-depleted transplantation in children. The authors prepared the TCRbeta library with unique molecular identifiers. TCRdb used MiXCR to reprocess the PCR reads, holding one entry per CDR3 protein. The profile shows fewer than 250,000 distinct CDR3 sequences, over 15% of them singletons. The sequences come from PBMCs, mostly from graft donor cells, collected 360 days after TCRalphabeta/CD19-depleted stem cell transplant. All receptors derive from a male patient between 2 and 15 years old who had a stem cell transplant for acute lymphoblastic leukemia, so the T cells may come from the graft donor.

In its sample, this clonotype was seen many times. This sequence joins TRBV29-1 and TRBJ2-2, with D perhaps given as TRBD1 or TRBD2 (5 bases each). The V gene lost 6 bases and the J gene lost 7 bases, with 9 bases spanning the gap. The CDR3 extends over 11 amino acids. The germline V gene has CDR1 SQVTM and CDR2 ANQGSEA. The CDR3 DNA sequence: TGCAGCGTCTATGGGGGCGGGGAGCTGTTTTTT. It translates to CSVYGGGELFF.

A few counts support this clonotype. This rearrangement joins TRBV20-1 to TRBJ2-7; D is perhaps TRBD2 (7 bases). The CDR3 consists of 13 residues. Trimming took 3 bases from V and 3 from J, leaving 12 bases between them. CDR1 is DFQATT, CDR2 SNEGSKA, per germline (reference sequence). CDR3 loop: CSARSGGNYEQYF. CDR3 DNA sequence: TGCAGTGCTAGGTCGGGGGGCAACTACGAGCAGTACTTC.

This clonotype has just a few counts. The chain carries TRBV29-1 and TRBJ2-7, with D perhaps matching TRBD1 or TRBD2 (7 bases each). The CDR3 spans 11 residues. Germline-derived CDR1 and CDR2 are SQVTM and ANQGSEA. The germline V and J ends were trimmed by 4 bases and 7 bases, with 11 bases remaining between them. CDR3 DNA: TGCAGCGTTGGACAGGGAGGGGAGCAGTACTTC. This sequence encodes CSVGQGGEQYF.

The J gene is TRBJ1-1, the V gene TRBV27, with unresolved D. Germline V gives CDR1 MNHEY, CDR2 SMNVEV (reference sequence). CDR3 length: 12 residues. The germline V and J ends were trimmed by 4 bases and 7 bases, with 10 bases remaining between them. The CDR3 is CASSSDHFEAFF. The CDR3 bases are TGTGCCAGCAGTTCTGACCATTTTGAAGCTTTCTTT.

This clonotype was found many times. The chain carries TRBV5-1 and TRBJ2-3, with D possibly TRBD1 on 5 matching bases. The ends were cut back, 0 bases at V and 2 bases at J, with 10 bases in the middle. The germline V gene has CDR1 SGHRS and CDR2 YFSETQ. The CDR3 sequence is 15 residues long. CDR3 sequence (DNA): TGCGCCAGCAGCTTGGAGGGGTCCTACACAGATACGCAGTATTTT. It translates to CASSLEGSYTDTQYF.

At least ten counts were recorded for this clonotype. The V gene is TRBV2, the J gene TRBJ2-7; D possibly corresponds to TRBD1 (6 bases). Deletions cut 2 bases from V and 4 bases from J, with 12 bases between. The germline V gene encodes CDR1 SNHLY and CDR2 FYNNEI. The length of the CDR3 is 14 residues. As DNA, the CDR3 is TGTGCCAGCAGTGAAAATAGGGGGATTTACGAGCAGTACTTC. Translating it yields CASSENRGIYEQYF.

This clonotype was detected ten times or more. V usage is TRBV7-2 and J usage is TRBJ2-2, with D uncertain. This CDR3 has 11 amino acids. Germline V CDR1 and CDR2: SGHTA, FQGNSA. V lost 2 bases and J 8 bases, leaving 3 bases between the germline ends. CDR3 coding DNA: TGTGCCAGCAGCTTATGGGGGGAGCTGTTTTTT. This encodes CASSLWGELFF.

The CDR3 DNA is TGTGCCAGCAGTTATAGGGCCCGGACAGAGGACGAGCAGTACTTC. Its translation: CASSYRARTEDEQYF. The chain uses TRBV27 and TRBJ2-7, with D tentatively TRBD1 (6 bases). The CDR3 is 15 residues long. With 4 bases removed from V and 5 bases from J, the gap between germline ends came to 18 bases. Germline V CDR1 and CDR2: MNHEY, SMNVEV (reference sequence).

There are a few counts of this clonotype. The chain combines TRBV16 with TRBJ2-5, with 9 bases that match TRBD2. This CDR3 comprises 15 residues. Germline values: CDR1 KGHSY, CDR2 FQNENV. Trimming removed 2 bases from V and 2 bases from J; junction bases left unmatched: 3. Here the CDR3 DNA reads TGTGCCAGCAGCCAAAGAGCGGGGGGACAAGAGACCCAGTACTTC. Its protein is CASSQRAGGQETQYF.

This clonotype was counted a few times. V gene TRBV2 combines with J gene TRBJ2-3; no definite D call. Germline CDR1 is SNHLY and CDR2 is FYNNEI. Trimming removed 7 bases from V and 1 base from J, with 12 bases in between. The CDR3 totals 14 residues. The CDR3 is CASKVFLGTDTQYF. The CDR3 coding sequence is TGTGCCAGCAAGGTGTTCCTGGGCACAGATACGCAGTATTTT.

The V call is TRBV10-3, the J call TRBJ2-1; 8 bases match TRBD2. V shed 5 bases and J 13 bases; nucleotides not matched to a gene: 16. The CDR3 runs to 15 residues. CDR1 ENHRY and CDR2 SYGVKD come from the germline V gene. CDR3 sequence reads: CAISPSGGMRLEQFF. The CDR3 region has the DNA TGTGCCATCAGTCCCAGCGGGGGAATGCGGTTGGAACAGTTCTTC.

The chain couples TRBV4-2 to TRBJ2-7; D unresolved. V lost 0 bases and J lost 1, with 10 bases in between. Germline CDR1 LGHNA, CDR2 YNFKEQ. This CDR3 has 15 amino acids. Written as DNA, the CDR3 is TGTGCCAGCAGCCAAGATTTAGGTCGTTCCTACGAGCAGTACTTC. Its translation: CASSQDLGRSYEQYF.

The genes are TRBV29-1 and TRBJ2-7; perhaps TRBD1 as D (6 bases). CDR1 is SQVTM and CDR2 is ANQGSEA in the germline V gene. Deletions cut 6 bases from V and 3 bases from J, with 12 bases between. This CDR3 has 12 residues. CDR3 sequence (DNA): TGCAGCGTGACGGTAGGGGGCTACGAGCAGTACTTC. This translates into CSVTVGGYEQYF.

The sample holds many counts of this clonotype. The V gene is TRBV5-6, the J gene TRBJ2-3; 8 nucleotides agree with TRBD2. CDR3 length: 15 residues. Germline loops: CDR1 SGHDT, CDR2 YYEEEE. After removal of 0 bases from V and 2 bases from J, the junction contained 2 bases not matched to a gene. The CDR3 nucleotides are TGTGCCAGCAGCTTGGTAGCGGGGTACACAGATACGCAGTATTTT. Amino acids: CASSLVAGYTDTQYF.

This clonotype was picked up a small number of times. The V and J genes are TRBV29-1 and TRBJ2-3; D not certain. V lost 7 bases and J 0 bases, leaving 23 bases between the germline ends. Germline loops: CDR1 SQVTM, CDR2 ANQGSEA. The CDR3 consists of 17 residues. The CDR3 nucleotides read TGCAGCGCGGTGATACATGAAGTCGCGGCCAGCACAGATACGCAGTATTTT. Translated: CSAVIHEVAASTDTQYF.

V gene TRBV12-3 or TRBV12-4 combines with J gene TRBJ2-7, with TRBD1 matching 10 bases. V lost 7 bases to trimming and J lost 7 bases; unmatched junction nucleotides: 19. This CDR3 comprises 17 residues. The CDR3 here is CASTRSPPGQGNFEQYF. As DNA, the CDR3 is TGTGCCAGCACCCGTAGTCCGCCGGGACAGGGGAATTTTGAGCAGTACTTC.

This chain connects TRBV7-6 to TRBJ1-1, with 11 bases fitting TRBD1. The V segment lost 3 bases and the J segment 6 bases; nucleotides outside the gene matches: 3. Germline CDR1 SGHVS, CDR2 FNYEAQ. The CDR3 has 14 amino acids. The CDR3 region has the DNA TGTGCCAGCAGCTTGGGACAGGGGGTCTCTGAAGCTTTCTTT. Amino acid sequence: CASSLGQGVSEAFF.